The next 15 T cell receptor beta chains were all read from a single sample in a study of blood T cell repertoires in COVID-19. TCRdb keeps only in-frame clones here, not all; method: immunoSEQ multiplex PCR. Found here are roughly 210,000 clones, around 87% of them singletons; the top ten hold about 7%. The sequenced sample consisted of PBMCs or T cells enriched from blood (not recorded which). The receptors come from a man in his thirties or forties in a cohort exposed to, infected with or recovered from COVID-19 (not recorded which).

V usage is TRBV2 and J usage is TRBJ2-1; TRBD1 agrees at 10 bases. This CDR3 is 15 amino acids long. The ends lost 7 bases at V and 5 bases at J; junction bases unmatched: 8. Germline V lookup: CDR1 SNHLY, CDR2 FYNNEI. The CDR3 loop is CASKARDRGHNEQFF. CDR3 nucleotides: TGTGCCAGCAAGGCCCGGGACAGGGGCCACAATGAGCAGTTCTTC.

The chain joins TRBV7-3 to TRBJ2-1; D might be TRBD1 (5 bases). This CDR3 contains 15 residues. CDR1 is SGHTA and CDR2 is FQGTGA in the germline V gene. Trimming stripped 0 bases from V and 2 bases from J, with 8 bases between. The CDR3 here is CASSLTQGPYNEQFF. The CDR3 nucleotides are TGTGCCAGCAGCTTAACCCAGGGCCCCTACAATGAGCAGTTCTTC.

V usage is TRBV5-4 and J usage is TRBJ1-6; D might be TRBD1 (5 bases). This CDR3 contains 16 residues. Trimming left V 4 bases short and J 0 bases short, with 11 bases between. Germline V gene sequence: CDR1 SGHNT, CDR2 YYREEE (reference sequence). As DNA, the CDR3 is TGTGCCAGCAGCCCAGGGTTGGGCTCCTATAATTCACCCCTCCACTTT. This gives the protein CASSPGLGSYNSPLHF. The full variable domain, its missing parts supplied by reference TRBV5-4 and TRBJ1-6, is ETGVTQSPTHLIKTRGQQVTLRCSSQSGHNTVSWYQQALGQGPQFIFQYYREEENGRGNFPPRFSGLQFPNYSSELNVNALELDDSALYLCASSPGLGSYNSPLHFGNGTRLTVT.

In DNA, the CDR3 is TGTGCCAGCAGCGTACCAGGGGTTGGGGACAGAGGAACCTATGGCTACACCTTC. Encoded protein: CASSVPGVGDRGTYGYTF. The chain has TRBV9 and TRBJ1-2; 7 bases map to TRBD1. The CDR3 length is 18 residues. CDR1 SGDLS and CDR2 YYNGEE come from the germline V gene. After removal of 1 base from V and 4 bases from J, the junction contained 16 bases not matched to a gene.

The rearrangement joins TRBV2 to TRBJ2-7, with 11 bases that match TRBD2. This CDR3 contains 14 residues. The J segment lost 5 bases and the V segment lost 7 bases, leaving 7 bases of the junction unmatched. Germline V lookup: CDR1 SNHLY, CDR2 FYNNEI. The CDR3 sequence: CASNIAGGPNEQYF. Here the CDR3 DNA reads TGTGCCAGCAACATAGCGGGAGGGCCTAACGAGCAGTACTTC.

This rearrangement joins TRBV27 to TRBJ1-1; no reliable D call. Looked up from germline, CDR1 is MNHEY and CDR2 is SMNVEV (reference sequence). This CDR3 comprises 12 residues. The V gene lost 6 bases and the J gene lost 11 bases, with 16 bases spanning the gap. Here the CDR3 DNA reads TGTGCCAGCAGCGAGGGAGGGAGATACGCTTTCTTT. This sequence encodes CASSEGGRYAFF.

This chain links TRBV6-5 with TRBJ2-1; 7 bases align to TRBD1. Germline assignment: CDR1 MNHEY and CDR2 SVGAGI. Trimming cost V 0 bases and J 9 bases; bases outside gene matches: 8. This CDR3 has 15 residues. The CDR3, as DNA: TGTGCCAGCAGTTACTCGAGTCTAGGGGGCGGTGAGCAGTTCTTC. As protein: CASSYSSLGGGEQFF.

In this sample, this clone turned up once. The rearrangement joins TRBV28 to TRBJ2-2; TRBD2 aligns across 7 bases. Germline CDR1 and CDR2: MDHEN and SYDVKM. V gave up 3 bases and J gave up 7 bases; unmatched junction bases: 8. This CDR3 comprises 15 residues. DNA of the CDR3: TGTGCCAGCAGTTTGTGGCGGGGGTCGAACGGGGAGCTGTTTTTT. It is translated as CASSLWRGSNGELFF.

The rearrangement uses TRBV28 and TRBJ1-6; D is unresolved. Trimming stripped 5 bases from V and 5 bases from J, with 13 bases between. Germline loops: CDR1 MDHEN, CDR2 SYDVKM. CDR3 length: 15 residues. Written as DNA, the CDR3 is TGTGCCAGCAGTATAGGAGGGTGGGATAATTCACCCCTCCACTTT. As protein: CASSIGGWDNSPLHF.

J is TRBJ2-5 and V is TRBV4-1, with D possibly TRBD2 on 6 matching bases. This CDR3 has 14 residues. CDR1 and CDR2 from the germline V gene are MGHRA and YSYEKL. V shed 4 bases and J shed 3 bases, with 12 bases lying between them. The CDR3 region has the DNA TGCGCCAGCAGCCCCATCGGAGGGAAAGAGACCCAGTACTTC. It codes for CASSPIGGKETQYF.

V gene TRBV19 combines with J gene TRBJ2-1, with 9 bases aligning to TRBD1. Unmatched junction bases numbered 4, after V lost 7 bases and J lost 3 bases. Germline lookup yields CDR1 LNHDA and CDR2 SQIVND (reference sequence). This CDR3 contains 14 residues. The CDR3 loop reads CASTLTGGYNEQFF. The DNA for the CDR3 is TGTGCCAGTACCTTGACAGGGGGCTACAATGAGCAGTTCTTC.

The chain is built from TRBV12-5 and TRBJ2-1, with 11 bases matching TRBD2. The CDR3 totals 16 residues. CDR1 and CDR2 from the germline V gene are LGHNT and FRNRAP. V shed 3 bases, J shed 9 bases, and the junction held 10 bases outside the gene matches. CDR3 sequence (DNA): TGTGCTAGTGGTTTCCCCGGGACTAGCGGTCCGGGTGAGCAGTTCTTC. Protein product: CASGFPGTSGPGEQFF.

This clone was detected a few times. The CDR3 reads CASSLWGRQPQHF. The CDR3 DNA follows: TGTGCCAGCAGTTTATGGGGGCGCCAGCCCCAGCATTTT. The V call is TRBV28, the J call TRBJ1-5; TRBD1 is a possible D gene (5 bases). The CDR3 extends over 13 amino acids. From germline, CDR1 is MDHEN and CDR2 SYDVKM. V shed 0 bases and J shed 7 bases, with 7 bases lying between them.

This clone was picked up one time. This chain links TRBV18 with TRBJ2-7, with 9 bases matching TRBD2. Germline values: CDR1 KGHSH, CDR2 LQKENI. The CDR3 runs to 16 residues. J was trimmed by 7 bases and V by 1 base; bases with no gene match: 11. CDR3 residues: CASSPQSASGAGEQYF. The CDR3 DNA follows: TGTGCCAGCTCACCACAGTCGGCTAGCGGGGCGGGAGAGCAGTACTTC.

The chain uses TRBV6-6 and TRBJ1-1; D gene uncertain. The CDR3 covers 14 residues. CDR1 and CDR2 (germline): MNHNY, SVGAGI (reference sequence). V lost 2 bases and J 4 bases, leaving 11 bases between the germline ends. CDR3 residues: CASSYTIDGTEAFF. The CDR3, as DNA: TGTGCCAGCAGTTACACTATAGACGGCACTGAAGCTTTCTTT.